One and the same sample provided the 13 T cell receptor beta chains below, sequenced in a study of radiotherapy plus CTLA-4 blockade in lung cancer. Only in-frame clones appear in the TCRdb table, and some are missing; sequencing was by immunoSEQ multiplex PCR. The table lists fewer than 95,000 clones, roughly 80% of them singletons. The specimen was peripheral blood, collected from a patient treated with radiotherapy plus ipilimumab. All receptors come from a human donor with non-small cell lung cancer who had stable disease on radiotherapy plus ipilimumab.

The table lists this clone with a few counts. The J gene is TRBJ1-2, the V gene TRBV7-3; 8 positions agree with TRBD1. Germline V CDR1 and CDR2: SGHTA, FQGTGA. J gave up 3 bases and V 5 bases, and 8 bases lay outside the gene matches. The CDR3 sequence is 15 residues long. In DNA form, the CDR3 reads TGTGCCAGCAGCCCGAACGGACAGGGCCACTATGGCTACACCTTC. This codes for CASSPNGQGHYGYTF.

The rearrangement uses TRBV18 and TRBJ2-5; D call uncertain. The CDR3 covers 14 residues. V was shortened by 6 bases and J by 2 bases, with 13 bases between the two germline ends. In germline, CDR1 is KGHSH, CDR2 LQKENI. In DNA, the CDR3 is TGTGCCAGCTCCCCAAAGAAAATTCAAGAGACCCAGTACTTC. Protein: CASSPKKIQETQYF.

The rearrangement uses TRBV7-8 and TRBJ2-2; 9 positions agree with TRBD2. CDR3 length equals 18 residues. The V gene end was trimmed by 3 bases and the J gene end by 0 bases; junction bases not matched to a gene: 8. The germline V gene encodes CDR1 SGHVS and CDR2 FQNEAQ. The chain's CDR3 is CASSFGGGRGPNTGELFF. CDR3 nucleotide sequence: TGTGCCAGCAGCTTTGGGGGCGGGAGGGGTCCGAACACCGGGGAGCTGTTTTTT.

The CDR3 nucleotides read TGTGCCAGCAAAGGGGGAGGCCTGTTTTTT. Translation: CASKGGGLFF. The chain couples TRBV25-1 to TRBJ1-4; maybe TRBD1 (6 bases). CDR3 length: 10 residues. Germline V CDR1 and CDR2: MGHDK, SYGVNS. Trimming shortened V by 7 bases and J by 14 bases, and 11 bases separated the two germline ends.

This sequence joins TRBV10-3 and TRBJ2-7; D unclear. The CDR3 runs to 13 residues. With 10 bases removed from V and 4 bases from J, the gap between germline ends came to 17 bases. Germline V lookup: CDR1 ENHRY, CDR2 SYGVKD. CDR3: CATRVSSGYEQYF. In DNA form, the CDR3 reads TGTGCCACAAGGGTTTCCTCCGGATACGAGCAGTACTTC.

This rearrangement joins TRBV29-1 to TRBJ1-1, with 7 bases identical to TRBD1. Germline values: CDR1 SQVTM, CDR2 ANQGSEA. CDR3 length: 16 residues. The V gene end was trimmed by 7 bases and the J gene end by 2 bases; junction bases not matched to a gene: 16. The CDR3: CSAKEVAGQTNTEAFF. The CDR3, as DNA: TGCAGCGCTAAAGAGGTAGCGGGACAGACAAACACTGAAGCTTTCTTT.

The V call is TRBV5-8, the J call TRBJ1-2, with 7 positions matching TRBD1. J lost 1 base, V lost 2 bases, and 11 bases had no gene match. The germline V gene has CDR1 SGHTS and CDR2 YDEGEE. CDR3 length equals 17 residues. The CDR3 DNA reads TGTGCCAGCAGCTTCGGACCGGGACAGCAGCTTAACTATGGCTACACCTTC. The encoded protein is CASSFGPGQQLNYGYTF.

The chain links TRBV5-4 to TRBJ2-5, with TRBD1 matching 7 bases. The junction had 5 bases not matched to a gene; V was cut back by 4 bases and J by 2 bases. CDR3 length: 14 amino acids. Germline-derived CDR1 and CDR2 are SGHNT and YYREEE (reference sequence). DNA for the CDR3: TGTGCCAGCAGCCGCGTGGGACAGCAAGAGACCCAGTACTTC. Its protein is CASSRVGQQETQYF. Together with reference TRBV5-4 and TRBJ2-5, the CDR3 gives the full variable domain: ETGVTQSPTHLIKTRGQQVTLRCSSQSGHNTVSWYQQALGQGPQFIFQYYREEENGRGNFPPRFSGLQFPNYSSELNVNALELDDSALYLCASSRVGQQETQYFGPGTRLLVL.

This chain uses TRBV2 with TRBJ1-2; 9 bases are shared with TRBD1. Trimming removed 3 bases from V and 4 bases from J; junction bases left unmatched: 0. The CDR3 has 13 residues. Per the germline V gene, CDR1 is SNHLY and CDR2 is FYNNEI. The DNA for the CDR3 is TGTGCCAGCAGTGAGGACAGGGGCTATGGCTACACCTTC. This encodes CASSEDRGYGYTF.

The J gene is TRBJ1-6, the V gene TRBV4-2, with D perhaps TRBD1 (5 bases). Germline values: CDR1 LGHNA, CDR2 YNFKEQ. The germline V and J ends were trimmed by 0 bases and 7 bases, with 7 bases remaining between them. This CDR3 is 14 amino acids long. DNA for the CDR3: TGTGCCAGCAGCCAAGACAGACAGAATTCACCCCTCCACTTT. Translating it yields CASSQDRQNSPLHF.

The rearrangement uses TRBV29-1 and TRBJ2-7; D is uncertain. The CDR3 consists of 13 residues. Trimming took off 7 bases at V and 3 bases at J, with 16 bases between the two ends. Germline assignment: CDR1 SQVTM and CDR2 ANQGSEA. CDR3 loop: CSGLQPPGYEQYF. CDR3 sequence (DNA): TGCAGCGGCCTACAACCTCCGGGCTACGAGCAGTACTTC.

The chain joins TRBV19 to TRBJ2-2; tentatively, D is TRBD2 (5 bases). The V end was cut by 2 bases, the J end by 6 bases, with 7 bases between. The germline gives CDR1 LNHDA, CDR2 SQIVND (reference sequence). CDR3 length: 13 amino acids. The CDR3 loop reads CASSIQEAGELFF. CDR3 DNA sequence: TGTGCCAGTAGTATACAGGAGGCCGGGGAGCTGTTTTTT.

The rearrangement uses TRBV7-9 and TRBJ1-5; D is unresolved. CDR3 length: 12 amino acids. CDR1 is SEHNR and CDR2 is FQNEAQ in the germline V gene (reference sequence). V was shortened by 5 bases and J by 3 bases, with 5 bases between the two germline ends. For the CDR3, the DNA is TGTGCCAGCAGCAAGATCAATCAGCCCCAGCATTTT. This encodes CASSKINQPQHF. Looking up the rest from reference TRBV7-9 and TRBJ1-5 gives the full variable domain: DTGVSQNPRHKITKRGQNVTFRCDPISEHNRLYWYRQTLGQGPEFLTYFQNEAQLEKSRLLSDRFSAERPKGSFSTLEIQRTEQGDSAMYLCASSKINQPQHFGDGTRLSIL.